This T cell receptor (beta chain) was observed in a study of post-analysis software for immune sequencing data. Study context: Relapsing-remitting, secondary progressive and progressive-relapsing forms made up the multiple sclerosis disease courses. Study observations and caveats: Batch-matched samples strongly co-clustered by F measure. Patients used about 5 TRBV segments, including TRBV5-6, TRBV5-1 and TRBV20-1, more often than controls. Compared with controls, patients showed significantly lower normalized Chao1 diversity.

This clonotype has only a few counts. Its antigen is unidentified. TCR beta cDNA libraries included unique molecular identifiers. Input amounts of about 0.85 to 10 million T cells were used. These gave roughly 0.5 million cDNA molecules, so each molecule approximated one T cell. Using its own MiXCR run on the PCR reads, TCRdb lists one record per CDR3 protein. This table has about 460,000 distinct CDR3 sequences, under 55% appearing once. The V end lost 6 bases, the J end lost 4 bases, and 21 bases lay between the germline ends. The CDR3 extends over 16 amino acids. CDR1 MNHEY and CDR2 SVGAGI come from the germline V gene.

The sequencing sample was made of blood. This receptor was identified in a girl aged 5-17 years with multiple sclerosis. The chain links TRBV6-5 to TRBJ2-5; the D gene is possibly TRBD1 (5 bases). DNA of the CDR3: TGTGCCAGCAGCCGCCAGGGTGTTCGTATGGTAGAGACCCAGTACTTC. Its translation: CASSRQGVRMVETQYF.